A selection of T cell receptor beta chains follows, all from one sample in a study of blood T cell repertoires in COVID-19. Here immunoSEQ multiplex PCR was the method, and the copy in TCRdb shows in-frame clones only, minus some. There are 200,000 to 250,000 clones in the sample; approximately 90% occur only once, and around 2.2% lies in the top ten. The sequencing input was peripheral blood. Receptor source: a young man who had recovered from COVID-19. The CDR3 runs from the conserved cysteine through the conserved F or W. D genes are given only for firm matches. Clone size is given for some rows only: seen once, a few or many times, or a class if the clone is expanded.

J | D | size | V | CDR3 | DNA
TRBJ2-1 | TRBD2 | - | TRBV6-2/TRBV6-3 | CASSYFSGGLYNEQFF | TGTGCCAGCAGTTACTTCAGCGGGGGGCTATACAATGAGCAGTTCTTC
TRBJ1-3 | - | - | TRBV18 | CASSPTTALSSGNTIYF | TGTGCCAGCTCACCTACGACTGCGTTGAGCTCTGGAAACACCATATATTTT
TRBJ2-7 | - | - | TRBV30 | CAWSREGYEQYF | TGTGCCTGGAGCAGAGAGGGATACGAGCAGTACTTC
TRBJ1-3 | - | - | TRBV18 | CASSLGARNTIYF | TGTGCCAGCTCGTTAGGGGCAAGAAACACCATATATTTT
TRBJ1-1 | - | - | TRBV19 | CASKVQGSTEAFF | TGTGCCAGTAAGGTCCAGGGTAGCACTGAAGCTTTCTTT
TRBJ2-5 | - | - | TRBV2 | CASNPGEETQYF | TGTGCCAGCAATCCGGGGGAAGAGACCCAGTACTTC
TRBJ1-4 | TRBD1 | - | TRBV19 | CASSPGQSNNEKLFF | TGTGCCAGTAGCCCGGGACAGTCTAATAATGAAAAACTGTTTTTT
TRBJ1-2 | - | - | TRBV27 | CASGPTGLGYGYTF | TGTGCCAGCGGACCTACAGGGTTGGGCTATGGCTACACCTTC
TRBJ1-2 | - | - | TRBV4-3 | CASRSGLDYGYTF | TGCGCCAGCAGGTCAGGGTTAGACTATGGCTACACCTTC
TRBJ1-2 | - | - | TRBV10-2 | CASSGQGGGYTF | TGCGCCAGCAGTGGGCAGGGTGGTGGCTACACCTTC
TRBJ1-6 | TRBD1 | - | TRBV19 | CASSTGTGSPLHF | TGTGCCAGTTCGACAGGGACTGGTTCACCCCTCCACTTT
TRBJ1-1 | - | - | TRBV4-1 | CASSLEEGVGLDTEAFF | TGCGCCAGCAGCCTCGAGGAAGGGGTCGGTTTGGACACTGAAGCTTTCTTT
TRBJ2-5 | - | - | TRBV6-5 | CASSTPGGFQETQYF | TGTGCCAGCAGTACCCCAGGAGGGTTCCAAGAGACCCAGTACTTC
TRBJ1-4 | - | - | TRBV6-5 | CASTRKGEKLFF | TGTGCCAGCACCCGAAAGGGGGAAAAACTGTTTTTT
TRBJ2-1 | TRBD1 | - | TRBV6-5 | CASSYQGRGSYNEQFF | TGTGCCAGCAGTTACCAGGGCAGGGGGTCCTACAATGAGCAGTTCTTC
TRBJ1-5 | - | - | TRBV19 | CASGGQPQHF | TGTGCCAGTGGGGGGCAGCCCCAGCATTTT
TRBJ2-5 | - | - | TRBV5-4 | CASSVLGERIQETQYF | TGTGCCAGCAGCGTATTGGGAGAAAGAATCCAAGAGACCCAGTACTTC
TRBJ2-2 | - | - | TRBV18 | CASSPGVNTGELFF | TGTGCCAGCTCACCGGGCGTGAACACCGGGGAGCTGTTTTTT
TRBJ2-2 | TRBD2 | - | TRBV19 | CASTSTLGGNGELFF | TGTGCCAGTACCTCAACCTTGGGGGGGAACGGGGAGCTGTTTTTT
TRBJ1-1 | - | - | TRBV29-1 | CSVEGGFATEAFF | TGCAGCGTTGAGGGAGGGTTTGCCACTGAAGCTTTCTTT
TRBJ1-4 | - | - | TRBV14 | CASSQINGEKLFF | TGTGCCAGCAGCCAAATTAACGGGGAAAAACTGTTTTTT
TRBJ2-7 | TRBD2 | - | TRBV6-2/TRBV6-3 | CASSPTPSGGVYEQYF | TGTGCCAGCAGCCCAACTCCTAGCGGGGGGGTCTACGAGCAGTACTTC
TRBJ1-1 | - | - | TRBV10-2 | CASSPPTGNTEAFF | TGCGCCAGCAGTCCGCCGACAGGGAACACTGAAGCTTTCTTT
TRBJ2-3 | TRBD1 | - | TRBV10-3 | CAITKDRGTDTQYF | TGTGCCATCACTAAGGACAGGGGCACAGATACGCAGTATTTT
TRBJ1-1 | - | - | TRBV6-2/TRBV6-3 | CASSYQANMNTEAFF | TGTGCCAGCAGTTATCAAGCGAACATGAACACTGAAGCTTTCTTT
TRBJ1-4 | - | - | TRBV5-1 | CASSPGQPGDEKLFF | TGCGCCAGCAGCCCAGGACAGCCCGGAGATGAAAAACTGTTTTTT
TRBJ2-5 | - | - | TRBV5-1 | CASAFREETQYF | TGCGCCAGCGCATTTCGGGAAGAGACCCAGTACTTC
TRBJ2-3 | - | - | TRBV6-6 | CASSYSTAADTQYF | TGTGCCAGCAGTTACTCGACTGCGGCAGATACGCAGTATTTT
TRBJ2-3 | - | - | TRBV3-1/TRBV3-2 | CASSQRGTPDTQYF | TGTGCCAGCAGCCAACGAGGAACCCCAGATACGCAGTATTTT
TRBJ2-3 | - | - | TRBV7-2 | CASSLLMPGTDTQYF | TGTGCCAGCAGCCTATTAATGCCGGGCACAGATACGCAGTATTTT
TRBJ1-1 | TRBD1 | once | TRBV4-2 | CAVSPDRGQAFF | TGTGCCGTGAGCCCGGACAGGGGGCAAGCTTTCTTT
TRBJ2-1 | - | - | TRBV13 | CASSLLDSEQFF | TGTGCCAGCAGCTTACTAGATAGCGAGCAGTTCTTC
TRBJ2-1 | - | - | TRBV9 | CASSGTGNEQFF | TGTGCCAGCAGTGGGACTGGAAATGAGCAGTTCTTC
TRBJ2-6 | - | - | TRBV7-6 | CASSPGLPSGANVLTF | TGTGCCAGCAGCCCCGGGTTACCCTCTGGGGCCAACGTCCTGACTTTC
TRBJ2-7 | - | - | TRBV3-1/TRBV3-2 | CASSQTLRANYEQYF | TGTGCCAGCAGTCAGACCCTGCGGGCCAACTACGAGCAGTACTTC
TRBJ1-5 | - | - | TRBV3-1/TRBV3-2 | CASSQGRIGQPQHF | TGTGCCAGCAGCCAGGGCAGGATCGGTCAGCCCCAGCATTTT
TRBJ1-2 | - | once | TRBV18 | CASSPQRGFSYGYTF | TGTGCCAGCTCACCACAGCGGGGCTTTTCCTATGGCTACACCTTC
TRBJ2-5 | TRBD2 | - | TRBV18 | CASSGIFSGRRETQYF | TGTGCCAGCTCAGGAATTTTCAGCGGGAGGCGGGAGACCCAGTACTTC
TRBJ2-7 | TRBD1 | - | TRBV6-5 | CATTSTGGYEQYF | TGTGCCACCACCTCGACAGGGGGGTACGAGCAGTACTTC
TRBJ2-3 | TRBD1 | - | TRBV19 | CASSTRTGGADTQYF | TGTGCCAGTAGTACCAGGACAGGGGGCGCAGATACGCAGTATTTT
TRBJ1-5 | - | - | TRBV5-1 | CASSLDRDQPQHF | TGCGCCAGCAGCTTGGACAGGGATCAGCCCCAGCATTTT
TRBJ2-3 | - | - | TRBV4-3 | CASSQGLESDTQYF | TGCGCCAGCAGCCAAGGACTAGAATCAGATACGCAGTATTTT
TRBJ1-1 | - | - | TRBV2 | CASIRQVMNTEAFF | TGTGCCAGCATCCGACAGGTCATGAACACTGAAGCTTTCTTT
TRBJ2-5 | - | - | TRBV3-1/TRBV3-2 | CASREPRDSQETQYF | TGTGCCAGCCGGGAGCCCCGGGACAGCCAAGAGACCCAGTACTTC
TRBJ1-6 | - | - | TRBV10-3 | CAITKGGDSPLHF | TGTGCCATCACAAAGGGGGGGGATTCACCCCTCCACTTT
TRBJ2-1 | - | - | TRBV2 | CASNRDLNEQFF | TGTGCCAGCAACCGCGATCTCAATGAGCAGTTCTTC
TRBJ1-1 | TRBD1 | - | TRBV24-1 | CATSDFLDRDPEAFF | TGTGCCACCAGTGATTTTTTGGACAGGGACCCTGAAGCTTTCTTT
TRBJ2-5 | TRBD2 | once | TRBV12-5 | CASGQDGLAGGETQYF | TGTGCTAGTGGGCAAGATGGACTAGCGGGGGGAGAGACCCAGTACTTC
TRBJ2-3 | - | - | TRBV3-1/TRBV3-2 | CASSHTGSTDTQYF | TGTGCCAGCAGCCACACAGGGAGCACAGATACGCAGTATTTT
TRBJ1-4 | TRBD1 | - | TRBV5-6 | CASSSRDSIATNEKLFF | TGTGCCAGCAGCTCCCGGGACAGCATCGCAACTAATGAAAAACTGTTTTTT